The rows below give T cell receptor beta chains drawn from one sample of a study of blood T cells in healthy people across ages. TCRdb called the 5' RACE reads again in MiXCR, with one record for every CDR3 protein. The table includes about 1 million distinct CDR3 sequences, around 25% detected once. This sample was shared with a second study, whose subject was T cells of mothers and their children.

What was sequenced was blood. These receptors were collected from a girl aged 2-10 years in good health. The CDR3 runs from the conserved cysteine through the conserved F or W. Fields, in order: J gene, V gene, D gene, clone size, CDR3 DNA, CDR3 protein. The D gene is left open where the match is weak. Where a row states a size, it is once, few, many or the class of an expanded clone; other rows omit it.

J: TRBJ2-1; V: TRBV11-2; D: .; size: .; DNA: TGTGCCAGCAGCTTAAGGAGGACCGCGTACAAAACCTACAATGAGCAGTTCTTC; CDR3: CASSLRRTAYKTYNEQFF
J: TRBJ1-1; V: TRBV5-1; D: TRBD1; size: .; DNA: TGCGCCAGCAGCTTGGACAGGGACAGCTGGACTGAAGCTTTCTTT; CDR3: CASSLDRDSWTEAFF
J: TRBJ2-1; V: TRBV28; D: TRBD2; size: few; DNA: TGTGCCAGCAGTTCCCTCCCTCGGACTAGCGGGATGCTAAACAATGAGCAGTTCTTC; CDR3: CASSSLPRTSGMLNNEQFF
J: TRBJ2-1; V: TRBV7-9; D: TRBD2; size: .; DNA: TGTGCCAGCAGCCCACTATACAGGACTAGCGGGACCAATGAGCAGTTCTTC; CDR3: CASSPLYRTSGTNEQFF
J: TRBJ2-1; V: TRBV15; D: .; size: few; DNA: TGTGCCACCAGCAGAGATCCCAGCTCCTACAATGAGCAGTTCTTC; CDR3: CATSRDPSSYNEQFF
J: TRBJ2-1; V: TRBV29-1; D: .; size: .; DNA: TGCAGCGTTGGCGGAGGGGCCTTCTCCTACAATGAGCAGTTCTTC; CDR3: CSVGGGAFSYNEQFF
J: TRBJ2-3; V: TRBV12-3/TRBV12-4; D: TRBD2; size: many; DNA: TGTGCCAGCAGTATACTAGCGGCTAGCACAGATACGCAGTATTTT; CDR3: CASSILAASTDTQYF
J: TRBJ2-3; V: TRBV20-1; D: .; size: .; DNA: TGCAGTGCTAGTTGGTTGGGGAGAGATACGCAGTATTTT; CDR3: CSASWLGRDTQYF
J: TRBJ2-7; V: TRBV14; D: .; size: few; DNA: TGTGCCAGCAGCCAAGATATGAGATTAAGCTCCTACGAGCAGTACTTC; CDR3: CASSQDMRLSSYEQYF
J: TRBJ2-3; V: TRBV4-1; D: .; size: .; DNA: TGCGCCAGCAGCCAGATAACAGGGGAGGCGCAGTATTTT; CDR3: CASSQITGEAQYF
J: TRBJ2-7; V: TRBV10-2; D: .; size: .; DNA: TGCGCCAGCAGTGAGTCGATGTCCGAGCAGTACTTC; CDR3: CASSESMSEQYF
J: TRBJ2-5; V: TRBV5-1; D: TRBD2; size: .; DNA: TGCGCCAGCAGCTCCACTGGGACTACGGAAGAGACCCAGTACTTC; CDR3: CASSSTGTTEETQYF
J: TRBJ2-1; V: TRBV7-9; D: .; size: .; DNA: TGTGCCAGCAGCTTTTTGCCAGGATCGGTTAATGAGCAGTTCTTC; CDR3: CASSFLPGSVNEQFF
J: TRBJ1-4; V: TRBV29-1; D: .; size: .; DNA: TGCCCCCAGGGGTGGGGCAGGGAAAAACTGTTTTTT; CDR3: CPQGWGREKLFF
J: TRBJ2-1; V: TRBV4-3; D: .; size: few; DNA: TGCGCCAGCAGCCGGAACGGACTCGAGCAGTTCTTC; CDR3: CASSRNGLEQFF
J: TRBJ2-5; V: TRBV7-9; D: TRBD2; size: .; DNA: TGTGCCAGCAGTTCTCTAGCGGAGGGGTTGGAAGAGACCCAGTACTTC; CDR3: CASSSLAEGLEETQYF
J: TRBJ1-1; V: TRBV7-9; D: .; size: few; DNA: TGTGCCAGCAGCGGCTCGACAGGGAACACTGAAGCTTTCTTT; CDR3: CASSGSTGNTEAFF
J: TRBJ2-2; V: TRBV2; D: TRBD1; size: .; DNA: TGTGCCAGCATAGACAGGGTGTATAGTAACGGGGAGCTGTTTTTT; CDR3: CASIDRVYSNGELFF
J: TRBJ1-4; V: TRBV15; D: .; size: many; DNA: TGTGCCACCAGCAGAGATCTGGCAACTAATGAAAAACTGTTTTTT; CDR3: CATSRDLATNEKLFF
J: TRBJ2-5; V: TRBV7-9; D: TRBD2; size: .; DNA: TGTGCCAGCAGCCCTCAGACTAGCGGGACCCAAGAGACCCAGTACTTC; CDR3: CASSPQTSGTQETQYF
J: TRBJ2-5; V: TRBV7-6; D: .; size: few; DNA: TGTGTCAGCAGCTTCACCGAGCGGCTCCAAGAGACCCAGTACTTC; CDR3: CVSSFTERLQETQYF
J: TRBJ2-5; V: TRBV7-8; D: TRBD2; size: few; DNA: TGTGCCAGCAGCGAATCGGGACTAGCGGGAGAGACCCAGTACTTC; CDR3: CASSESGLAGETQYF
J: TRBJ2-4; V: TRBV10-3; D: .; size: few; DNA: TGTGCCATCAGTGAGTCGTGGACTTTGGCCAAAAACATTCAGTACTTC; CDR3: CAISESWTLAKNIQYF
J: TRBJ2-6; V: TRBV7-6; D: .; size: .; DNA: TGTGCCAGCCGTATTCCGGGACACCGGATCTCTGAGGCCAACGTCCTGACTTTC; CDR3: CASRIPGHRISEANVLTF
J: TRBJ2-7; V: TRBV11-2; D: TRBD2; size: few; DNA: TGTGCCAGCAGCTTGGACGGACTAGCAGGACTGGCCGAGCAGTACTTC; CDR3: CASSLDGLAGLAEQYF
J: TRBJ2-1; V: TRBV4-2; D: TRBD2; size: few; DNA: TGTGCCAGCAGCCAAGAGTCGGGGGGGTGGAATGAGCAGTTCTTC; CDR3: CASSQESGGWNEQFF
J: TRBJ2-2; V: TRBV10-3; D: .; size: few; DNA: TGTGCCATCAGTGTACAGAGAGTCAACACCGGGGAGCTGTTTTTT; CDR3: CAISVQRVNTGELFF
J: TRBJ1-3; V: TRBV12-3/TRBV12-4; D: TRBD1; size: .; DNA: TGTGCCAGCAGTTTAGCTTCGGGACAGGGTGGAAACACCATATATTTT; CDR3: CASSLASGQGGNTIYF
J: TRBJ1-2; V: TRBV9; D: TRBD1; size: .; DNA: TGTGCCAGCAGCGACAGGGGGCGGGAAAAAGGCTACACCTTC; CDR3: CASSDRGREKGYTF
J: TRBJ2-5; V: TRBV20-1; D: .; size: few; DNA: TGCAGTGCTAGAGTAGACGGGGGCTACCAAGAGACCCAGTACTTC; CDR3: CSARVDGGYQETQYF
J: TRBJ2-7; V: TRBV6-5; D: TRBD2; size: .; DNA: TGTGCCAGCAGCTCCGATAGCGGGATTCCCTACGAGCAGTACTTC; CDR3: CASSSDSGIPYEQYF
J: TRBJ2-3; V: TRBV5-6; D: .; size: .; DNA: TGTGCCAGCACCCCCGGCGTTTTCACAGATACGCAGTATTTT; CDR3: CASTPGVFTDTQYF
J: TRBJ2-1; V: TRBV20-1; D: TRBD2; size: .; DNA: TGCAGTGCCTATACTAGCGGGAGCTACAATGAGCAGTTCTTC; CDR3: CSAYTSGSYNEQFF
J: TRBJ1-1; V: TRBV5-1; D: .; size: few; DNA: TGCGCCAGCAGCTCGGGGGGGACCCCACAAGAAGCTTTCTTT; CDR3: CASSSGGTPQEAFF
J: TRBJ2-7; V: TRBV7-2; D: .; size: .; DNA: TGTGCCAGCAGCCGTGGCAAGGGGAGCTCCTACGAGCAGTACTTC; CDR3: CASSRGKGSSYEQYF
J: TRBJ2-7; V: TRBV10-3; D: TRBD1; size: .; DNA: TGTGCCATCAGTGTGGAGACAGGGGGCGCGGAGCAGTACTTC; CDR3: CAISVETGGAEQYF
J: TRBJ2-5; V: TRBV27; D: .; size: few; DNA: TGTGCCAGCAGTTCGATGGTGGCGGAGACCCAGTACTTC; CDR3: CASSSMVAETQYF
J: TRBJ2-1; V: TRBV27; D: TRBD2; size: .; DNA: TGTGCCAGCAGAGGACTAGCTGTGTACAATGAGCAGTTCTTC; CDR3: CASRGLAVYNEQFF
J: TRBJ2-5; V: TRBV7-9; D: TRBD1; size: .; DNA: TGTGCCAGCAGCTTGACCGGGACAGGGGACGGAGAGACCCAGTACTTC; CDR3: CASSLTGTGDGETQYF
J: TRBJ2-3; V: TRBV2; D: .; size: .; DNA: TGTGCTAGCATCCGGGTCCGCACAGATACGCAGTATTTT; CDR3: CASIRVRTDTQYF
J: TRBJ2-3; V: TRBV5-1; D: TRBD2; size: .; DNA: TGCGCCAGCAGCGGGAGGAGCGGGACCACAGATACGCAGTATTTT; CDR3: CASSGRSGTTDTQYF
J: TRBJ2-7; V: TRBV29-1; D: .; size: few; DNA: TGCAGCGCTAGGTGGGGGTACGAGCAGTACTTC; CDR3: CSARWGYEQYF
J: TRBJ1-1; V: TRBV9; D: TRBD1; size: .; DNA: TGTGCCAGCAGCTTTCACCCGACAGGGGACACTGAAGCTTTCTTT; CDR3: CASSFHPTGDTEAFF